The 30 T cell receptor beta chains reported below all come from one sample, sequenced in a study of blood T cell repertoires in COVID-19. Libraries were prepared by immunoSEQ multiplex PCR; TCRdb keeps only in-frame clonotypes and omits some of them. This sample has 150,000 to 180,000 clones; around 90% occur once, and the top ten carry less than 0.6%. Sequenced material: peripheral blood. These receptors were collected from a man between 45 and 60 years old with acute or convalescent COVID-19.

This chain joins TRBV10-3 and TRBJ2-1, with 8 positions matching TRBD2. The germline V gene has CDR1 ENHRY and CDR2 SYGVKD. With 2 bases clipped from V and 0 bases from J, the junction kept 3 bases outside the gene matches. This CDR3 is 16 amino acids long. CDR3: CAISEPGTSSYNEQFF. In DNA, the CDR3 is TGTGCCATCAGTGAGCCCGGGACTAGCTCCTACAATGAGCAGTTCTTC.

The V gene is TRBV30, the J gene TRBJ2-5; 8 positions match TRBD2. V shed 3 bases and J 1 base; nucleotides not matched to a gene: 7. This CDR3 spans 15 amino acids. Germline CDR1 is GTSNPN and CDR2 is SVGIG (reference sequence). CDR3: CAWSGLSGSQETQYF. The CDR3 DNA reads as TGTGCCTGGAGCGGGTTGAGCGGGAGCCAAGAGACCCAGTACTTC.

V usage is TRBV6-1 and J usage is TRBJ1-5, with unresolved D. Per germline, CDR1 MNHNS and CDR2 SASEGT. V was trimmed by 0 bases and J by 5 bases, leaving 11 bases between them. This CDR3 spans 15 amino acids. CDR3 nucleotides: TGTGCCAGCAGTGAAGCGGGAGGTCGTGATCAGCCCCAGCATTTT. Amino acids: CASSEAGGRDQPQHF.

The CDR3 region is CASEGPSGRGGNEQFF. CDR3 bases: TGTGCCAGCGAGGGCCCTAGCGGGAGAGGGGGGAATGAGCAGTTCTTC. The chain has TRBV4-2 and TRBJ2-1; TRBD2 matches at 10 bases. Germline CDR1 and CDR2: LGHNA and YNFKEQ. J was trimmed by 7 bases and V by 8 bases; bases with no gene match: 14. The CDR3 is 16 amino acids.

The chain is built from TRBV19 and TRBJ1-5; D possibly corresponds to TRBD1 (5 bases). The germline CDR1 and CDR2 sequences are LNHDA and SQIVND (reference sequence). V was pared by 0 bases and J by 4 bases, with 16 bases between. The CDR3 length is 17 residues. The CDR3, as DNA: TGTGCCAGTAGTATAGACCACGCTGGGGGGTTTAATCAGCCCCAGCATTTT. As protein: CASSIDHAGGFNQPQHF.

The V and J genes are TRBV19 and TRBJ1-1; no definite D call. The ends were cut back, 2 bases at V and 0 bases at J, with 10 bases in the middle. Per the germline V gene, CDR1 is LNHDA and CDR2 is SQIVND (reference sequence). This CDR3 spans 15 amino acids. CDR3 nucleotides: TGTGCCAGTAGTATATATGTGGGAGTGAACACTGAAGCTTTCTTT. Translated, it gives CASSIYVGVNTEAFF. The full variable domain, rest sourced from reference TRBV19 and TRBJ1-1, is DGGITQSPKYLFRKEGQNVTLSCEQNLNHDAMYWYRQDPGQGLRLIYYSQIVNDFQKGDIAEGYSVSREKKESFPLTVTSAQKNPTAFYLCASSIYVGVNTEAFFGQGTRLTVV.

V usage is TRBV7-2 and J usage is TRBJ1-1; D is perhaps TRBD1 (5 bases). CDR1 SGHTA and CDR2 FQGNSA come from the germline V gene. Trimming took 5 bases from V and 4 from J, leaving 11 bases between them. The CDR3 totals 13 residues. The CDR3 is CASSRVGGTEAFF. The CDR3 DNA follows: TGTGCCAGCAGCCGTGTGGGGGGCACTGAAGCTTTCTTT.

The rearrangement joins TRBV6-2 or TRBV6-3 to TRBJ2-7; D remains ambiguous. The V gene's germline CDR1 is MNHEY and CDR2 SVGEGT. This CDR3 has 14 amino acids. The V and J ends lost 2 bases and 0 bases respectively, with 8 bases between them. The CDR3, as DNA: TGTGCCAGCAGTTACCCGCAGTTCTCCTACGAGCAGTACTTC. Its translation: CASSYPQFSYEQYF.

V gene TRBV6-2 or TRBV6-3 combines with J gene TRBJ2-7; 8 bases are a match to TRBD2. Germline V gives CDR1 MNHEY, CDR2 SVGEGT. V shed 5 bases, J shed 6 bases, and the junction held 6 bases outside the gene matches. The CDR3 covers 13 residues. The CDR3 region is CASSSEGLGEQYV. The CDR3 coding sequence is TGTGCCAGCAGTAGTGAGGGACTAGGCGAGCAGTACGTC.

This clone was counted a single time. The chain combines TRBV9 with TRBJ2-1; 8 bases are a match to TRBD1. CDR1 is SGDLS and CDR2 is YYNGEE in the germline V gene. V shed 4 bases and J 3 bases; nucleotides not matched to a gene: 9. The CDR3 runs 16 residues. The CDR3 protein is CASSPPTGVGYNEQFF. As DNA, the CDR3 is TGTGCCAGCAGCCCTCCGACAGGGGTAGGCTACAATGAGCAGTTCTTC.

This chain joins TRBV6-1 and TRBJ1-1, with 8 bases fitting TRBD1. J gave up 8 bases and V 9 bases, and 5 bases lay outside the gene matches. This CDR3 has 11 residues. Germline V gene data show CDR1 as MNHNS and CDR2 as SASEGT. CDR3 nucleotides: TGTGCCAGTCTTCGACAGGGGGAAGCTTTCTTT. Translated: CASLRQGEAFF.

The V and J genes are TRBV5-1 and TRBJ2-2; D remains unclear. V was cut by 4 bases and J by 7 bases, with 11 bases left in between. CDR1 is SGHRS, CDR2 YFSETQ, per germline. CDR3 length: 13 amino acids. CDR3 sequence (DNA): TGCGCCAGCAGCCCGGTTTACTACGGGGAGCTGTTTTTT. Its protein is CASSPVYYGELFF.

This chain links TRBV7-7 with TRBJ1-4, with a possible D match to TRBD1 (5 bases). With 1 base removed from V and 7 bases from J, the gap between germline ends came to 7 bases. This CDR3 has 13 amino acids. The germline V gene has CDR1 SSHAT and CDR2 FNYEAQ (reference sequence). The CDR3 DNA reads TGTGCCAGCAGCTTAGGGCAGGGTGAAAAACTGTTTTTT. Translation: CASSLGQGEKLFF. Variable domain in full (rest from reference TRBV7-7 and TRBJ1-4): GAGVSQSPRYKVTKRGQDVTLRCDPISSHATLYWYQQALGQGPEFLTYFNYEAQPDKSGLPSDRFSAERPEGSISTLTIQRTEQRDSAMYRCASSLGQGEKLFFGSGTQLSVL.

The DNA of the CDR3 is TGTGCCAGCAGCTTCGTGGCGGCTACTAATGAGCAGTTCTTC. Its protein is CASSFVAATNEQFF. V and J are TRBV11-2 and TRBJ2-1; the D is unclear. Trimming stripped 3 bases from V and 7 bases from J, with 13 bases between. The germline V gene has CDR1 SGHAT and CDR2 FQNNGV. The CDR3 length is 14 residues.

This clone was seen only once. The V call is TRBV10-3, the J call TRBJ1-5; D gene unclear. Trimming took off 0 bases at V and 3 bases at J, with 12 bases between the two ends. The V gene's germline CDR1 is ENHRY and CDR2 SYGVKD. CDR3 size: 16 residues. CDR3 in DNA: TGTGCCATCAGTGAGTCCGGGAACCATGCCAATCAGCCCCAGCATTTT. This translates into CAISESGNHANQPQHF.

The CDR3 loop reads CASSLGSGGSQPQHF. In nucleotides, the CDR3 is TGTGCCAGCAGCTTAGGGTCAGGGGGCTCTCAGCCCCAGCATTTT. The chain carries TRBV7-6 and TRBJ1-5, with 8 bases matching TRBD1. The germline V gene has CDR1 SGHVS and CDR2 FNYEAQ. V shed 1 base and J 6 bases; nucleotides not matched to a gene: 5. CDR3 length equals 15 residues.

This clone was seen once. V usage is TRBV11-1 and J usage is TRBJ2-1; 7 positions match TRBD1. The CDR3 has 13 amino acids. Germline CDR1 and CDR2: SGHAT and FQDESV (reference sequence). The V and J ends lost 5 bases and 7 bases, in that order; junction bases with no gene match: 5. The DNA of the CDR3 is TGTGCCAGCAGCCCCACAGGGGAAAATGAGCAGTTCTTC. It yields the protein CASSPTGENEQFF.

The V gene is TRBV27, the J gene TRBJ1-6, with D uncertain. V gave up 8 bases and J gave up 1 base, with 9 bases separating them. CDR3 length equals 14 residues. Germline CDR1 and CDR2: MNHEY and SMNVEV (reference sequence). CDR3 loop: CASRPGSYNSPLHF. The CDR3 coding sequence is TGTGCCAGCCGACCGGGGTCCTATAATTCACCCCTCCACTTT.

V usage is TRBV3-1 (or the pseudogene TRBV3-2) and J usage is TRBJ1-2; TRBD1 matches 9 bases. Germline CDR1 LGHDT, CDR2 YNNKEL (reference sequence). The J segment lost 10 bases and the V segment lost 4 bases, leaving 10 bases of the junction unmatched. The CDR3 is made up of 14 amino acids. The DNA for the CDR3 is TGTGCCAGCAGCCTAACTGCGGGACAGGGTTCCTACACCTTC. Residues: CASSLTAGQGSYTF.

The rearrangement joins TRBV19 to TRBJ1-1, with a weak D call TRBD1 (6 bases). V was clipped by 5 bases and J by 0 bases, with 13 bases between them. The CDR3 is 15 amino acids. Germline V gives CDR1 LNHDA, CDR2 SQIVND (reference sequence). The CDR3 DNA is TGTGCCAGTAGTTCGGGGGGCTGGTTGAACACTGAAGCTTTCTTT. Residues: CASSSGGWLNTEAFF.

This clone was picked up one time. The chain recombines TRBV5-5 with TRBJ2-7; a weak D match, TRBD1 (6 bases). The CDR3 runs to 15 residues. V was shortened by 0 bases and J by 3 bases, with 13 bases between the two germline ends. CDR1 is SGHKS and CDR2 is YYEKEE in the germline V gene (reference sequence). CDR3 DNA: TGTGCCAGCAGCTTGGACAGGGTTGAAGTCTACGAGCAGTACTTC. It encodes CASSLDRVEVYEQYF.

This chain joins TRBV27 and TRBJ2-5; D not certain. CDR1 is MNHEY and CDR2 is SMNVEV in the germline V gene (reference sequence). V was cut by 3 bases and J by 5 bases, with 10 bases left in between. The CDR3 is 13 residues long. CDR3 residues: CASSFLEAETQYF. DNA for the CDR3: TGTGCCAGCAGTTTTCTCGAGGCGGAGACCCAGTACTTC.

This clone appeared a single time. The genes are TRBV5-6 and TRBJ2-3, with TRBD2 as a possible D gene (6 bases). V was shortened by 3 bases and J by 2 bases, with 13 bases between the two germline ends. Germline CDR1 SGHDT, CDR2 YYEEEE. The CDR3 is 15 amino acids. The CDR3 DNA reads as TGTGCCAGCAGCTACCCGGCGGGACTCACAGATACGCAGTATTTT. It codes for CASSYPAGLTDTQYF.

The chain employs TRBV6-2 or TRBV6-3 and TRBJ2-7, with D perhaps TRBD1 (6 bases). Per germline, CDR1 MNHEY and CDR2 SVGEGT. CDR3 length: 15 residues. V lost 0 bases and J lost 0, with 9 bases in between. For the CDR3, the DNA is TGTGCCAGCAGTTACTCCCGGGACAACTCCTACGAGCAGTACGTC. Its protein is CASSYSRDNSYEQYV.

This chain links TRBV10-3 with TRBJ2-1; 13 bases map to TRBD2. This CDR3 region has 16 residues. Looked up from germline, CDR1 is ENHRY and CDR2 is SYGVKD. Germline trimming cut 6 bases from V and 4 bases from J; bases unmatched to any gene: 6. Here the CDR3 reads CAIRRTSGGAYNEQFF. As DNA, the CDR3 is TGTGCCATCAGAAGGACTAGCGGGGGAGCTTACAATGAGCAGTTCTTC.

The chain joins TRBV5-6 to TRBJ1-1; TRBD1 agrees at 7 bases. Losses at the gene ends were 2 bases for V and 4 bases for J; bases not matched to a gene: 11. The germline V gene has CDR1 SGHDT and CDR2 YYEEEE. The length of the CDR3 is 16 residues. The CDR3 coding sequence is TGTGCCAGCAGCTTCCGACAGGGAAGGGTAAGCACTGAAGCTTTCTTT. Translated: CASSFRQGRVSTEAFF.

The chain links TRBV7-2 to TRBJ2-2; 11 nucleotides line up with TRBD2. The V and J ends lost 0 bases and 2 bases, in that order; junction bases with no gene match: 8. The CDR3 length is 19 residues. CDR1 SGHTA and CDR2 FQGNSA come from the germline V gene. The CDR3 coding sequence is TGTGCCAGCAGCTTAGCGTTTAGCGGGGGGGCGTTAAACACCGGGGAGCTGTTTTTT. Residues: CASSLAFSGGALNTGELFF.

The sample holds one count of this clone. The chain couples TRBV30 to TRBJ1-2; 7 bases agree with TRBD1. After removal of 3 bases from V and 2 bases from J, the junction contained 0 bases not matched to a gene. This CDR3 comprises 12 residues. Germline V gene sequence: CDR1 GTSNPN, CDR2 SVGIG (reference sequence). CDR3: CAWRGQNYGYTF. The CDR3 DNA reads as TGTGCCTGGAGGGGACAGAACTATGGCTACACCTTC.

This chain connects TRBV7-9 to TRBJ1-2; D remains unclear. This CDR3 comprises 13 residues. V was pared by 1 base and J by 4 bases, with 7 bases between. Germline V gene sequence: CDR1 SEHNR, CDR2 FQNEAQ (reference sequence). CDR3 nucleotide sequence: TGTGCCAGCAGCTTAGGGCACCTCTATGGCTACACCTTC. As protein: CASSLGHLYGYTF.

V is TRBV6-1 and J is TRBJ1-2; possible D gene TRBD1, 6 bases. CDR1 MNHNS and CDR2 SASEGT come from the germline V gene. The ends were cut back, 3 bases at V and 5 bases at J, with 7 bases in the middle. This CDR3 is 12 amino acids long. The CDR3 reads CASSEDRYGYTF. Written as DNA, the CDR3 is TGTGCCAGCAGTGAGGACAGATATGGCTACACCTTC.